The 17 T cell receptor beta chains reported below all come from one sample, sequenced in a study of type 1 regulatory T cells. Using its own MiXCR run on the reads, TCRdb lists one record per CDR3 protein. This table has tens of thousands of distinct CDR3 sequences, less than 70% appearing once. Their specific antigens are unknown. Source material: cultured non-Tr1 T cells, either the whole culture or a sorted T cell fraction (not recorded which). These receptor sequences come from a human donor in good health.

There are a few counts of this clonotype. The CDR3 protein is CSAPGSTSTDTQYF. In DNA form, the CDR3 reads TGCAGTGCCCCAGGTAGCACCAGCACAGATACGCAGTATTTT. The rearrangement joins TRBV20-1 to TRBJ2-3; D remains unclear. Germline lookup yields CDR1 DFQATT and CDR2 SNEGSKA (reference sequence). V was cut by 6 bases and J by 0 bases, with 13 bases left in between. This CDR3 region has 14 residues.

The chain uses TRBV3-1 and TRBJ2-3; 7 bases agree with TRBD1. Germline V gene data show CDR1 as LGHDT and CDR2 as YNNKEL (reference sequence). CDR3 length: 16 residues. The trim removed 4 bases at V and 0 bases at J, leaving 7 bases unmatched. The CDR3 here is CASSPRDSKSTDTQYF. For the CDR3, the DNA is TGTGCCAGCAGCCCTAGGGACAGCAAGAGCACAGATACGCAGTATTTT.

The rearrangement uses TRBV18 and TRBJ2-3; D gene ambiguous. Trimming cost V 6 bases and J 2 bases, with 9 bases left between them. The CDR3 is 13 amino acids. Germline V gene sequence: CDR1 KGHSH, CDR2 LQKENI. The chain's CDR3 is CASSPRDTDTQYF. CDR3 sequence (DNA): TGTGCCAGCTCTCCCAGAGACACAGATACGCAGTATTTT. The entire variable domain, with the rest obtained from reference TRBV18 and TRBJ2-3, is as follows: NAGVMQNPRHLVRRRGQEARLRCSPMKGHSHVYWYRQLPEEGLKFMVYLQKENIIDESGMPKERFSAEFPKEGPSILRIQQVVRGDSAAYFCASSPRDTDTQYFGPGTRLTVL.

This chain's CDR3 is CSARDRLDTEAFF. In nucleotides, the CDR3 is TGCAGTGCTAGGGACAGATTGGACACTGAAGCTTTCTTT. The V call is TRBV20-1, the J call TRBJ1-1, with a possible D match to TRBD1 (6 bases). The CDR3 runs to 13 residues. Germline V CDR1 and CDR2: DFQATT, SNEGSKA (reference sequence). V was shortened by 3 bases and J by 3 bases, with 11 bases between the two germline ends.

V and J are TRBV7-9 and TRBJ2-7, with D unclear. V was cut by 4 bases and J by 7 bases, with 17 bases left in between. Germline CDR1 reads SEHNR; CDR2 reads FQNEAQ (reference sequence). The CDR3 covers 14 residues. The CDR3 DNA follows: TGTGCCAGCAGCTCGAAGTTGGCCCTAGGGGAGCAGTACTTC. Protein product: CASSSKLALGEQYF.

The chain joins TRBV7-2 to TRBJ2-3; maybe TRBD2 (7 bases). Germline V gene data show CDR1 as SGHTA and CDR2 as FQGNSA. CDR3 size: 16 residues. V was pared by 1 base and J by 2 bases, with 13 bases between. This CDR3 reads CASSLVSRGATDTQYF. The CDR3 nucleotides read TGTGCCAGCAGCTTAGTCTCCCGGGGGGCCACAGATACGCAGTATTTT.

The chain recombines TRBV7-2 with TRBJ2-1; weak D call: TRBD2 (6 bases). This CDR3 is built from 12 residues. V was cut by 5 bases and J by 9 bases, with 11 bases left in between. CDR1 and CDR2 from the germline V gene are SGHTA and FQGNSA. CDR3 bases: TGTGCCAGCAGCCCGGGACTGGCTGAGCAGTTCTTC. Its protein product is CASSPGLAEQFF.

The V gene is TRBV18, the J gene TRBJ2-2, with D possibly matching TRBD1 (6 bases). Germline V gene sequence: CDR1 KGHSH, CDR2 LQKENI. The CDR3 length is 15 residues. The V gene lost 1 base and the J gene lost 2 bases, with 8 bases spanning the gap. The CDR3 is CASSPQGVNTGELFF. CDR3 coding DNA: TGTGCCAGCTCACCACAGGGGGTCAACACCGGGGAGCTGTTTTTT. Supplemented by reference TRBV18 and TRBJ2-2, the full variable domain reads NAGVMQNPRHLVRRRGQEARLRCSPMKGHSHVYWYRQLPEEGLKFMVYLQKENIIDESGMPKERFSAEFPKEGPSILRIQQVVRGDSAAYFCASSPQGVNTGELFFGEGSRLTVL.

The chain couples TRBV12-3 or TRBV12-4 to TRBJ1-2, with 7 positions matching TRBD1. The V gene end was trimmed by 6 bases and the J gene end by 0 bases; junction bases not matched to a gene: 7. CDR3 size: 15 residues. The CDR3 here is CASSRQGAANYGYTF. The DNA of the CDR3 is TGTGCCAGCAGCCGACAGGGAGCAGCTAACTATGGCTACACCTTC.

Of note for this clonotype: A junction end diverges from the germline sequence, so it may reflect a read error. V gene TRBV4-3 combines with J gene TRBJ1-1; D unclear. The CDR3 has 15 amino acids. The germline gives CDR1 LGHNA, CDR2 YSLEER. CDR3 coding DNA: TGTGCCAGCAGCCAAGAGTCGAACCGACTCACTGAAGCTTTCTTT. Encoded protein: CASSQESNRLTEAFF.

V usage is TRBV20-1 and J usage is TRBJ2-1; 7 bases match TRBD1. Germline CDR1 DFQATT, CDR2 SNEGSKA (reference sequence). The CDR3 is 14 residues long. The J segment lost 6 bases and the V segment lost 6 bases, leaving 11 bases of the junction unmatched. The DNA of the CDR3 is TGCAGTGCGGCTCCGGGACAGCTAACCAATGAGCAGTTCTTC. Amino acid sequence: CSAAPGQLTNEQFF.

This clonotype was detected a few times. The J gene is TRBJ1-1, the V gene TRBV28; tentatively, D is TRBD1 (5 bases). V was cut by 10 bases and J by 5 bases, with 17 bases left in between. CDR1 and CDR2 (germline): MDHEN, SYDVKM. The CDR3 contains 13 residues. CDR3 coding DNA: TGTGCCACCCAGGGTACCTTTAAGACTGAAGCTTTCTTT. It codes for CATQGTFKTEAFF.

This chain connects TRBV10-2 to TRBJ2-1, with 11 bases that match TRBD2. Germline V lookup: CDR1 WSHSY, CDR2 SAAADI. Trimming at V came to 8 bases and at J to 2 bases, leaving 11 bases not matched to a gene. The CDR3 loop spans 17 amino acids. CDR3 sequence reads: CASDRTSGRSPYNEQFF. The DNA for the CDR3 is TGCGCCAGCGATCGGACTAGCGGGCGGAGTCCCTACAATGAGCAGTTCTTC.

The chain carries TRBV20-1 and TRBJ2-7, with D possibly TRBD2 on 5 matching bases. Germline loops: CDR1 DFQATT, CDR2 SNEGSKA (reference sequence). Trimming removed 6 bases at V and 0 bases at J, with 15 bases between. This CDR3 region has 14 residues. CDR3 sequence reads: CSAEIPGNSYEQYF. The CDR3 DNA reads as TGCAGTGCAGAGATCCCGGGAAACTCCTACGAGCAGTACTTC.

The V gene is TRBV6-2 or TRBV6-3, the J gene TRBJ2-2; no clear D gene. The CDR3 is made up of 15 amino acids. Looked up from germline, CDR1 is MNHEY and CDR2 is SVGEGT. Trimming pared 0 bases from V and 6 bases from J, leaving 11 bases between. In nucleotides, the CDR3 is TGTGCCAGCAGTTACTCGAGCGTCGGGCCCGGGGAGCTGTTTTTT. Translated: CASSYSSVGPGELFF.

CDR3 nucleotides: TGTGCCAGCAGCCAAGAGACAGGGATCACTGAAGCTTTCTTT. Protein: CASSQETGITEAFF. This chain links TRBV3-1 with TRBJ1-1, with 7 bases matching TRBD1. The germline V gene has CDR1 LGHDT and CDR2 YNNKEL (reference sequence). The ends lost 0 bases at V and 4 bases at J; junction bases unmatched: 2. There are 14 residues in the CDR3.

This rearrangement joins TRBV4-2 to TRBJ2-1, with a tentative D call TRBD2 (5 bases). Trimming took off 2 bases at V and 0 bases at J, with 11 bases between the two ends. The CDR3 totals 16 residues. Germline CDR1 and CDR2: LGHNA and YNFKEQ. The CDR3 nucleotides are TGTGCCAGCAGCCAATATGGGAGTAGCTCCTACAATGAGCAGTTCTTC. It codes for CASSQYGSSSYNEQFF.